The 7 T cell receptor beta chains presented below share a single source sample, sequenced in a study of cytomegalovirus exposure and HLA in healthy donors (dated by TCRdb to between 2016 and 2019). Receptor libraries were prepared by the immunoSEQ multiplex PCR assay. The multiplex PCR relied on a mix of 60 forward primers for TCR Vbeta segments and 13 reverse primers for TCR Jbeta segments. Entries here come from immuneACCESS through TCRdb and include only in-frame sequences with V and J called. Some clones fail to appear in such tables; in the studies checked, an unresolved V gene covers under half of the shortfall, and the cause of the remainder is unknown. This sample lists under 200,000 clones; roughly 85% were detected once. The top ten hold over 2% of the sample. The sequenced material came from PBMCs. All receptors derive from a woman aged 45 to 65 in good health and CMV-seronegative.

The genes are TRBV6-5 and TRBJ1-1; TRBD1 might be the D (5 bases). Germline loops: CDR1 MNHEY, CDR2 SVGAGI. The length of the CDR3 is 15 residues. V lost 6 bases and J 3 bases, leaving 17 bases between the germline ends. This CDR3 is CASSSSRVPHTEAFF. The CDR3 DNA reads as TGTGCCAGCAGCTCGTCCAGGGTACCCCACACTGAAGCTTTCTTT.

The rearrangement links TRBV19 to TRBJ2-1; possibly TRBD1 for D (6 bases). This CDR3 is built from 15 residues. CDR1 LNHDA and CDR2 SQIVND come from the germline V gene (reference sequence). The germline V and J ends were trimmed by 4 bases and 0 bases, with 10 bases remaining between them. In DNA, the CDR3 is TGTGCCAGTAGTACCACAGGGAGCTCCTACAATGAGCAGTTCTTC. Protein product: CASSTTGSSYNEQFF. Combining the CDR3 with reference TRBV19 and TRBJ2-1 gives the whole variable domain DGGITQSPKYLFRKEGQNVTLSCEQNLNHDAMYWYRQDPGQGLRLIYYSQIVNDFQKGDIAEGYSVSREKKESFPLTVTSAQKNPTAFYLCASSTTGSSYNEQFFGPGTRLTVL.

This clone was observed a single time. This chain links TRBV12-5 with TRBJ1-2, with TRBD1 as a possible D gene (5 bases). The CDR3 is 14 amino acids. The germline gives CDR1 LGHNT, CDR2 FRNRAP. V lost 6 bases, J lost 8 bases, and 19 bases lay in between. CDR3 DNA: TGTGCTAGTGGCTTCGGGACTTCGGAGGGAGGCTACACCTTC. This translates into CASGFGTSEGGYTF.

The V call is TRBV6-5, the J call TRBJ2-7, with D tentatively TRBD1 (5 bases). The germline CDR1 and CDR2 sequences are MNHEY and SVGAGI. This CDR3 has 13 amino acids. V dropped 8 bases and J dropped 2 bases, with 13 bases sitting between them. The CDR3 DNA reads as TGTGCCAGCCGACGTGGGGCGGCCTACGAGCAGTACTTC. Protein sequence: CASRRGAAYEQYF.

The rearrangement links TRBV14 to TRBJ1-4; 7 bases are shared with TRBD1. V shed 4 bases, J shed 4 bases, and the junction held 12 bases outside the gene matches. The CDR3 covers 17 residues. Germline V gene lookup returns CDR1 SGHDN and CDR2 FVKESK. This chain's CDR3 is CASSRPTGKGDNEKLFF. CDR3 coding DNA: TGTGCCAGCAGCCGACCGACAGGGAAGGGGGATAATGAAAAACTGTTTTTT.

The rearrangement uses TRBV2 and TRBJ2-2, with 8 bases aligning to TRBD1. Germline lookup yields CDR1 SNHLY and CDR2 FYNNEI. Unmatched junction bases numbered 4, after V lost 5 bases and J lost 2 bases. The CDR3 runs to 15 residues. CDR3 amino acids: CASSWTGSNTGELFF. The CDR3 nucleotides read TGTGCCAGCAGTTGGACAGGGAGCAACACCGGGGAGCTGTTTTTT.

CDR3 loop: CASSYGRAEEQYF. CDR3 sequence (DNA): TGTGCCAGCAGTTATGGGAGGGCAGAGGAGCAGTACTTC. The chain has TRBV6-6 and TRBJ2-7; TRBD2 matches at 7 bases. The CDR3 runs 13 residues. Trimming cost V 3 bases and J 7 bases; bases outside gene matches: 6. Germline CDR1 reads MNHNY; CDR2 reads SVGAGI (reference sequence).